This T cell receptor beta chain emerged from a study of cytomegalovirus exposure and HLA in healthy donors. With V trimmed by 6 bases and J by 1 base, 3 bases remained unmatched. CDR3 length equals 15 residues. Germline values: CDR1 SGHRS, CDR2 YFSETQ. In the PCR, 60 Vbeta and 13 Jbeta primers were used. Assay used: immunoSEQ multiplex PCR; TCRdb lists only in-frame clones, some missing. The data hold 95,000 to 130,000 clones, with over 70% observed a single time. The TCR sequence derives from a woman between 18 and 29 years old in good health and CMV-seronegative. The chain recombines TRBV5-1 with TRBJ2-2; 10 nucleotides agree with TRBD2. Sequenced material: PBMCs. CDR3 DNA: TGCGCCAGCACCCGGACTAGCGGGAACACCGGGGAGCTGTTTTTT. It specifies CASTRTSGNTGELFF.